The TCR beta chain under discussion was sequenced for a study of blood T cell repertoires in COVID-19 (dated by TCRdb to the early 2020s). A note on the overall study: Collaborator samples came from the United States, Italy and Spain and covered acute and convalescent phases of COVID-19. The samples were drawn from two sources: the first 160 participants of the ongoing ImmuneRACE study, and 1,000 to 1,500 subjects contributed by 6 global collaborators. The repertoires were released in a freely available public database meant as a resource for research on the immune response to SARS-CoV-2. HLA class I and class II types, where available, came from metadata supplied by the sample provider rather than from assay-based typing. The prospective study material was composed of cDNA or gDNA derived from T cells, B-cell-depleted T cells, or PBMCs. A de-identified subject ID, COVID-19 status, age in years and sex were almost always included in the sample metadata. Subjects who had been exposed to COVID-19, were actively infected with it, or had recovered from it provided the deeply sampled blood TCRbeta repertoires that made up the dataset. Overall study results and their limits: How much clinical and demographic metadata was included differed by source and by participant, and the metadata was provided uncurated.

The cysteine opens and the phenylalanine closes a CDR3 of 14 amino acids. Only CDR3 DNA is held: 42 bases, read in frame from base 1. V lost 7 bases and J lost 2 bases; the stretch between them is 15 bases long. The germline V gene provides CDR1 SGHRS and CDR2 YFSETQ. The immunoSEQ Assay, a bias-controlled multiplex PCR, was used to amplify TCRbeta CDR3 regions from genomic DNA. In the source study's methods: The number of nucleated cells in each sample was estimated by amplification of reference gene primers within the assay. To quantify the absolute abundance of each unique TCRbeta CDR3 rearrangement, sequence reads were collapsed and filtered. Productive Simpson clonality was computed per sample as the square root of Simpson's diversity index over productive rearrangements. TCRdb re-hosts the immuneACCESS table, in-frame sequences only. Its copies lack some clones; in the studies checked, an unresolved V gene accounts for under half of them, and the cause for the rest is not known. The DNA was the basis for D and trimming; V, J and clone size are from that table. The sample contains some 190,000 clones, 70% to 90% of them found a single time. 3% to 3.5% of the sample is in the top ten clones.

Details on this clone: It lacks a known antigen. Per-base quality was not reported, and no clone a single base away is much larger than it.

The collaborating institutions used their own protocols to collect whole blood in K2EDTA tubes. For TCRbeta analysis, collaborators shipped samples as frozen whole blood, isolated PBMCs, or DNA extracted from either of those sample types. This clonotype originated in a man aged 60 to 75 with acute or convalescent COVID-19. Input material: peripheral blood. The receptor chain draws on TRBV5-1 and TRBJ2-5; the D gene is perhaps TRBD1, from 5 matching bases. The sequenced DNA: TGCGCCAGCGCAGGGCAGGGTAGGCAAGAGACCCAGTACTTC. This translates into CASAGQGRQETQYF.